Below, one T cell receptor beta chain is given with its context. This entry comes from a study of blood T cell repertoires in COVID-19. Study overall: Collection of acute and convalescent COVID-19 samples took place in the United States, Italy and Spain. The cDNA or gDNA used as material had been derived from T cells, B-cell-depleted T cells, or PBMCs.

Germline V gene sequence: CDR1 SGHAT, CDR2 FQDESV (reference sequence). After removal of 4 bases from V and 1 base from J, the junction contained 6 bases not matched to a gene. The CDR3 is 16 amino acids. Clones were sequenced by immunoSEQ multiplex PCR, and TCRdb holds only the in-frame ones, with some missing. The repertoire holds around 100,000 clones, around 94% seen once, with less than 7.5% in the top ten. This sequence joins TRBV11-1 and TRBJ2-1; 8 bases are shared with TRBD2. This TCR was recovered from a man aged 50 to 59 with active COVID-19. The sequenced sample consisted of peripheral blood. In DNA, the CDR3 is TGTGCCAGCAGCTCGGGAGGGCCGGGGTCCTACAATGAGCAGTTCTTC. It yields the protein CASSSGGPGSYNEQFF. Variable domain in full (rest from reference TRBV11-1 and TRBJ2-1): EAEVAQSPRYKITEKSQAVAFWCDPISGHATLYWYRQILGQGPELLVQFQDESVVDDSQLPKDRFSAERLKGVDSTLKIQPAELGDSAMYLCASSSGGPGSYNEQFFGPGTRLTVL.